One sample yielded the 10 T cell receptor beta chains listed below, sequenced in a study of blood T cell repertoires in COVID-19. The table came from immunoSEQ multiplex PCR; TCRdb's copy has only in-frame clones and leaves some out. The table lists 96,000 or so clones, around nine tenths of them singletons. The sample taken for sequencing was peripheral blood. The receptors derive from a woman older than 75 with acute or convalescent COVID-19.

The chain is built from TRBV6-2 or TRBV6-3 and TRBJ2-2; 9 nucleotides align to TRBD2. With V trimmed by 5 bases and J by 5 bases, 9 bases remained unmatched. CDR3 size: 16 residues. From germline, CDR1 is MNHEY and CDR2 SVGEGT. Here the CDR3 DNA reads TGTGCCAGCAGTCTCCTAGCGGGGACGTGGACCGGGGAGCTGTTTTTT. Translation gives CASSLLAGTWTGELFF.

The chain has TRBV4-1 and TRBJ2-7, with D possibly TRBD2 on 6 matching bases. Germline CDR1 MGHRA, CDR2 YSYEKL. V was pared by 1 base and J by 1 base, with 11 bases between. This CDR3 spans 15 amino acids. CDR3 coding DNA: TGCGCCAGCAGCCAAGGGCTCGGGGGTTCCTACGAGCAGTACTTC. Translation: CASSQGLGGSYEQYF.

The chain is built from TRBV5-4 and TRBJ1-1; TRBD1 agrees at 8 bases. The V gene end was trimmed by 3 bases and the J gene end by 1 base; junction bases not matched to a gene: 5. The CDR3 has 15 residues. Per the germline V gene, CDR1 is SGHNT and CDR2 is YYREEE (reference sequence). In DNA, the CDR3 is TGTGCCAGCAGCTGGGGGGGACAGGAGAACACTGAAGCTTTCTTT. Protein: CASSWGGQENTEAFF.

The chain recombines TRBV19 with TRBJ2-2; a weak D match, TRBD1 (6 bases). V was shortened by 1 base and J by 8 bases, with 14 bases between the two germline ends. The CDR3 runs 15 residues. The V gene's germline CDR1 is LNHDA and CDR2 SQIVND (reference sequence). CDR3 sequence reads: CASSIARDRSGELFF. DNA of the CDR3: TGTGCCAGTAGTATAGCCCGAGACAGGTCGGGGGAGCTGTTTTTT.

There are many counts of this clone. CDR3 sequence (DNA): TGCGCCAGCAGCCAGAGGACAGCGAACACTGAAGCTTTCTTT. This gives the protein CASSQRTANTEAFF. This rearrangement joins TRBV4-3 to TRBJ1-1, with D possibly matching TRBD1 (6 bases). CDR1 is LGHNA, CDR2 YSLEER, per germline. V lost 3 bases to trimming and J lost 1 base, with 9 bases between them. The CDR3 covers 14 residues.

This clone has at least ten counts. This rearrangement joins TRBV5-5 to TRBJ2-7; tentatively, D is TRBD1 (6 bases). V was pared by 5 bases and J by 9 bases, with 18 bases between. Germline V gene sequence: CDR1 SGHKS, CDR2 YYEKEE (reference sequence). There are 13 residues in the CDR3. CDR3 coding DNA: TGTGCCAGCAGACTGGACAGAACTACGAGGCAGTACTTC. It is translated as CASRLDRTTRQYF.

V and J are TRBV2 and TRBJ1-5; D is undetermined. Germline V gene data show CDR1 as SNHLY and CDR2 as FYNNEI. Trimming stripped 7 bases from V and 2 bases from J, with 9 bases between. This CDR3 has 13 amino acids. The CDR3: CASIPRGNQPQHF. For the CDR3, the DNA is TGTGCCAGCATTCCGCGTGGCAATCAGCCCCAGCATTTT. The variable domain in full, with the rest retrieved from reference TRBV2 and TRBJ1-5, is EPEVTQTPSHQVTQMGQEVILRCVPISNHLYFYWYRQILGQKVEFLVSFYNNEISEKSEIFDDQFSVERPDGSNFTLKIRSTKLEDSAMYFCASIPRGNQPQHFGDGTRLSIL.

The chain joins TRBV12-3 or TRBV12-4 to TRBJ1-5; possible D gene TRBD1, 6 bases. V was trimmed by 4 bases and J by 7 bases, leaving 11 bases between them. This CDR3 is built from 13 residues. CDR3 residues: CASSYRVEQPQHF. The CDR3 bases are TGTGCCAGCAGTTACAGGGTGGAGCAGCCCCAGCATTTT.

The chain combines TRBV5-1 with TRBJ1-1; the D gene is possibly TRBD1 (5 bases). There are 15 residues in the CDR3. CDR1 is SGHRS, CDR2 YFSETQ, per germline. V was pared by 2 bases and J by 1 base, with 12 bases between. CDR3 coding DNA: TGCGCCAGCAGCTTCTTTAGCAGGGCGAACACTGAAGCTTTCTTT. This encodes CASSFFSRANTEAFF.

The rearrangement joins TRBV15 to TRBJ2-2; 12 nucleotides align to TRBD2. V trimming: 9 bases; J trimming: 2 bases; junction bases outside the gene matches: 13. The CDR3 is 18 amino acids. Germline CDR1 LNHNV, CDR2 YYDKDF (reference sequence). CDR3 nucleotide sequence: TGTGCCACAAGGTCTAGCGGGAGGGCAGGTTTCAACACCGGGGAGCTGTTTTTT. This translates into CATRSSGRAGFNTGELFF.